The 2 T cell receptor beta chains listed next were all sequenced from one sample in a study of cytomegalovirus exposure and HLA in healthy donors. Some clones are missing from TCRdb's copy, which holds only in-frame ones; the method was immunoSEQ multiplex PCR. The data hold 150,000 to 200,000 clones, with around 90% observed a single time. The sequencing input was PBMCs. These receptors originate from a woman aged 18-35 years in good health and CMV-seropositive.

This chain uses TRBV11-3 with TRBJ2-2; maybe TRBD2 (7 bases). Trimming took 6 bases from V and 6 from J, leaving 23 bases between them. The CDR3 is made up of 17 amino acids. Germline CDR1 SGHNT, CDR2 YENEEA. CDR3 nucleotides: TGTGCCAGCAGTACAACAGTGTTGGGGGGGCAAGCCGGGGAGCTGTTTTTT. Residues: CASSTTVLGGQAGELFF.

The chain carries TRBV28 and TRBJ1-4; the D gene is possibly TRBD1 (6 bases). V lost 2 bases and J 2 bases, leaving 12 bases between the germline ends. The CDR3 spans 16 residues. Looked up from germline, CDR1 is MDHEN and CDR2 is SYDVKM. The CDR3: CASSLPRGLTNEKLFF. For the CDR3, the DNA is TGTGCCAGCAGTTTACCCAGGGGCTTGACTAATGAAAAACTGTTTTTT.